A selection of T cell receptor beta chains follows, all from one sample in a study of T cells in Graves' hyperthyroidism and ophthalmopathy. TCRdb ran MiXCR on the multiplex PCR reads and lists one entry per CDR3 protein. Among fewer than 800,000 distinct CDR3 sequences listed, 16% were seen once. The sample consisted of blood. The receptors shown here come from a man aged 18-30 years with Graves' hyperthyroidism. The CDR3 runs from the conserved cysteine through the conserved F or W. The order of the fields is J gene, D gene, clone size, V gene, CDR3 protein, CDR3 DNA. A D gene is named only where the DNA matches it firmly. Some rows have no size entry. The others give once, few or many, or a class for an expanded clone.

j_call: TRBJ2-3
d_call: TRBD1
clone_size: few
v_call: TRBV24-1
cdr3_aa: CATSAWGQATDTQYF
cdr3_nt: TGTGCCACCAGTGCGTGGGGACAGGCCACAGATACGCAGTATTTT

j_call: TRBJ1-1
d_call: .
clone_size: .
v_call: TRBV7-9
cdr3_aa: CASSRGDGPKNTEAFF
cdr3_nt: TGTGCCAGCAGTCGGGGGGATGGGCCTAAGAACACTGAAGCTTTCTTT

j_call: TRBJ1-1
d_call: .
clone_size: .
v_call: TRBV3-1
cdr3_aa: CASSQDRGGEAFF
cdr3_nt: TGTGCCAGCAGCCAAGATAGGGGAGGGGAAGCTTTCTTT

j_call: TRBJ1-4
d_call: .
clone_size: .
v_call: TRBV2
cdr3_aa: CASSEHRAGEKLFF
cdr3_nt: TGTGCCAGCAGTGAGCACAGGGCGGGTGAAAAACTGTTTTTT

j_call: TRBJ2-4
d_call: TRBD1
clone_size: .
v_call: TRBV28
cdr3_aa: CASSRTGRAKNIQYF
cdr3_nt: TGTGCCAGCAGCCGGACAGGGCGAGCCAAAAACATTCAGTACTTC

j_call: TRBJ2-7
d_call: TRBD1
clone_size: .
v_call: TRBV10-3
cdr3_aa: CAISEGGTGRDEQYF
cdr3_nt: TGTGCCATCAGTGAGGGGGGGACAGGCAGGGACGAGCAGTACTTC

j_call: TRBJ2-3
d_call: .
clone_size: .
v_call: TRBV6-2/TRBV6-3
cdr3_aa: CASSKDSTDTQYF
cdr3_nt: TGTGCCAGCAGTAAGGACAGTACAGATACGCAGTATTTT

j_call: TRBJ2-7
d_call: .
clone_size: many
v_call: TRBV20-1
cdr3_aa: CSAGLTYEQYF
cdr3_nt: TGCAGTGCTGGGTTAACATACGAGCAGTACTTC

j_call: TRBJ2-7
d_call: .
clone_size: .
v_call: TRBV7-9
cdr3_aa: CASSPTLVPYEQYF
cdr3_nt: TGTGCCAGCAGCCCAACACTAGTTCCTTACGAGCAGTACTTC

j_call: TRBJ1-2
d_call: TRBD1
clone_size: .
v_call: TRBV27
cdr3_aa: CASSLIGGQGNYGYTF
cdr3_nt: TGTGCCAGCAGTTTAATTGGGGGACAGGGTAACTATGGCTACACCTTC

j_call: TRBJ2-7
d_call: TRBD2
clone_size: .
v_call: TRBV11-2
cdr3_aa: CASSLIRGGEQYF
cdr3_nt: TGTGCCAGCAGCCTGATTCGGGGGGGCGAGCAGTACTTC

j_call: TRBJ1-5
d_call: .
clone_size: .
v_call: TRBV2
cdr3_aa: CAGSYGQTGVQPQHF
cdr3_nt: TGTGCCGGCAGCTACGGACAGACTGGGGTTCAGCCCCAGCATTTT

j_call: TRBJ1-1
d_call: TRBD1
clone_size: .
v_call: TRBV5-1
cdr3_aa: CASSLSGGRNTEAFF
cdr3_nt: TGCGCCAGCAGCTTGTCAGGGGGCCGAAACACTGAAGCTTTCTTT

j_call: TRBJ1-2
d_call: .
clone_size: .
v_call: TRBV20-1
cdr3_aa: CSATTSGTQGYGYTF
cdr3_nt: TGCAGTGCTACGACCTCCGGGACTCAGGGCTATGGCTACACCTTC

j_call: TRBJ2-7
d_call: TRBD2
clone_size: .
v_call: TRBV7-2
cdr3_aa: CASSFSRTSNYEQYF
cdr3_nt: TGTGCCAGCAGCTTCAGTCGGACTAGCAACTACGAGCAGTACTTC

j_call: TRBJ2-1
d_call: TRBD1
clone_size: many
v_call: TRBV24-1
cdr3_aa: CATSDVAGQGSTYNEQFF
cdr3_nt: TGTGCCACCAGTGATGTTGCGGGACAGGGGAGTACCTACAATGAGCAGTTCTTC

j_call: TRBJ2-2
d_call: .
clone_size: .
v_call: TRBV20-1
cdr3_aa: CSAPRGGYSDGELFF
cdr3_nt: TGCAGTGCTCCCAGGGGCGGTTATTCTGACGGGGAGCTGTTTTTT

j_call: TRBJ2-7
d_call: TRBD2
clone_size: few
v_call: TRBV7-2
cdr3_aa: CASSLEIAGTYEQYF
cdr3_nt: TGTGCCAGCAGCTTAGAGATAGCGGGAACCTACGAGCAGTACTTC

j_call: TRBJ2-5
d_call: TRBD1
clone_size: many
v_call: TRBV24-1
cdr3_aa: CATSDQGAGETQYF
cdr3_nt: TGTGCCACCAGTGATCAGGGGGCGGGAGAGACCCAGTACTTC

j_call: TRBJ1-5
d_call: .
clone_size: few
v_call: TRBV6-2/TRBV6-3
cdr3_aa: CASIDRRSNQPQHF
cdr3_nt: TGTGCCAGCATCGACCGTAGGAGCAATCAGCCCCAGCATTTT

j_call: TRBJ2-7
d_call: TRBD2
clone_size: many
v_call: TRBV28
cdr3_aa: CASSLLAGVHEQYF
cdr3_nt: TGTGCCAGCAGTTTACTAGCGGGAGTCCACGAGCAGTACTTC

j_call: TRBJ2-3
d_call: TRBD2
clone_size: many
v_call: TRBV6-5
cdr3_aa: CASSYQRGEDTQYF
cdr3_nt: TGTGCCAGCAGTTATCAGCGGGGCGAGGATACGCAGTATTTT

j_call: TRBJ2-2
d_call: TRBD2
clone_size: few
v_call: TRBV9
cdr3_aa: CASSVAPSGIGELFF
cdr3_nt: TGTGCCAGCAGCGTAGCCCCTAGCGGGATCGGGGAGCTGTTTTTT

j_call: TRBJ2-5
d_call: TRBD2
clone_size: .
v_call: TRBV5-1
cdr3_aa: CASSSGTSISETQYF
cdr3_nt: TGCGCCAGCAGCTCCGGGACTAGCATATCAGAGACCCAGTACTTC

j_call: TRBJ1-4
d_call: .
clone_size: many
v_call: TRBV2
cdr3_aa: CASKADNEKLFF
cdr3_nt: TGTGCCAGCAAGGCAGATAATGAAAAACTGTTTTTT

j_call: TRBJ2-7
d_call: TRBD1
clone_size: many
v_call: TRBV27
cdr3_aa: CASSAGQGAEQYF
cdr3_nt: TGTGCCAGCAGTGCGGGACAGGGGGCCGAGCAGTACTTC

j_call: TRBJ2-3
d_call: TRBD2
clone_size: .
v_call: TRBV20-1
cdr3_aa: CSARDPAGGGGTDTQYF
cdr3_nt: TGCAGTGCTAGAGATCCCGCGGGAGGGGGAGGCACAGATACGCAGTATTTT

j_call: TRBJ2-1
d_call: .
clone_size: few
v_call: TRBV7-8
cdr3_aa: CATLFRGFDNEQFF
cdr3_nt: TGTGCCACCCTCTTCCGTGGCTTTGACAATGAGCAGTTCTTC

j_call: TRBJ1-1
d_call: .
clone_size: many
v_call: TRBV30
cdr3_aa: CAWSVGTFTEAFF
cdr3_nt: TGTGCCTGGAGTGTCGGGACCTTCACTGAAGCTTTCTTT

j_call: TRBJ1-3
d_call: .
clone_size: .
v_call: TRBV28
cdr3_aa: CASSLAGPISGNTIYF
cdr3_nt: TGTGCCAGCAGTTTGGCGGGACCGATCTCTGGAAACACCATATATTTT

j_call: TRBJ2-3
d_call: TRBD2
clone_size: many
v_call: TRBV7-2
cdr3_aa: CASSLGLAGGSDTQYF
cdr3_nt: TGTGCCAGCAGCCTGGGACTAGCGGGAGGATCAGATACGCAGTATTTT

j_call: TRBJ2-6
d_call: .
clone_size: once
v_call: TRBV6-2/TRBV6-3
cdr3_aa: CASSYWRSGANVLTF
cdr3_nt: TGTGCCAGCAGTTACTGGCGCTCTGGGGCCAACGTCCTGACTTTC

j_call: TRBJ2-1
d_call: TRBD2
clone_size: many
v_call: TRBV30
cdr3_aa: CAWGFGLAANEQFF
cdr3_nt: TGTGCCTGGGGCTTTGGACTAGCGGCCAATGAGCAGTTCTTC

j_call: TRBJ1-5
d_call: .
clone_size: few
v_call: TRBV19
cdr3_aa: CASTPDPGQDQPQHF
cdr3_nt: TGTGCCAGTACCCCTGACCCGGGACAAGATCAGCCCCAGCATTTT

j_call: TRBJ2-7
d_call: TRBD1
clone_size: .
v_call: TRBV24-1
cdr3_aa: CATSVGQTSEQYF
cdr3_nt: TGTGCCACCTCGGTGGGACAGACAAGCGAGCAGTACTTC

j_call: TRBJ1-1
d_call: TRBD1
clone_size: many
v_call: TRBV6-2/TRBV6-3
cdr3_aa: CASSIRDRGGDTEAFF
cdr3_nt: TGTGCCAGCAGTATCCGGGACAGGGGAGGAGACACTGAAGCTTTCTTT

j_call: TRBJ1-6
d_call: .
clone_size: .
v_call: TRBV18
cdr3_aa: CASSPHGLKAASPLHF
cdr3_nt: TGTGCCAGCTCACCTCATGGACTTAAAGCGGCGTCACCCCTCCACTTT

j_call: TRBJ2-5
d_call: .
clone_size: few
v_call: TRBV10-3
cdr3_aa: CAIGRQETQYF
cdr3_nt: TGTGCCATCGGACGGCAAGAGACCCAGTACTTC